A selection of T cell receptor beta chains follows, all from one sample in a study of vaccination effects on CD4 cells after COVID-19. Sequenced by immunoSEQ multiplex PCR; TCRdb stores in-frame clones only, minus some. The sample yields 30,000 to 35,000 clones, approximately 73% seen once. Their recognized antigens are unknown. Sequences were derived from CD4+ T cells from PBMCs cultured with HCoV-OC43 spike peptides, sampled before COVID-19 vaccination. Source of these receptors: a human donor who received a COVID-19 vaccine. CDR3s include the opening cysteine and the closing phenylalanine or tryptophan. Each record gives: D gene, J gene, CDR3 length, clone size, V gene, CDR3 DNA, CDR3 protein. A D gene is named only where the DNA matches it firmly. Size tells how often a clone was seen (once, few, many) or the class of an expanded clone, and some rows leave it out.

- TRBJ2-1 13 - TRBV3-1/TRBV3-2 TGTGCCAGCAGCCAAGATCGCAACAATGAGCAGTTCTTC CASSQDRNNEQFF
- TRBJ1-1 15 once TRBV9 TGTGCCAGCAGCGTAGTTCCGGACCCGGGGACTGAAGCTTTCTTT CASSVVPDPGTEAFF
TRBD1 TRBJ2-7 14 - TRBV6-6 TGTGCCAGCTGGGGCAGGGGGTTCCTGGACGAGCAGTACTTC CASWGRGFLDEQYF
TRBD1 TRBJ2-5 15 few TRBV14 TGTGCCAGCAGCCCCGGGACAGGGGCGCGGGAGACCCAGTACTTC CASSPGTGARETQYF
TRBD1 TRBJ2-7 15 - TRBV7-6 TGTGCCAGCAGCCGCCGGGACAGGGGGGCCGGCGAGCAGTACTTC CASSRRDRGAGEQYF
- TRBJ2-7 16 - TRBV4-1 TGCGCCAGCAGCCAAGAAGGACATATATTCTCCTACGAGCAGTACTTC CASSQEGHIFSYEQYF
- TRBJ2-3 15 - TRBV5-1 TGCGCCAGCAGCATACAGCAGGGACACACAGATACGCAGTATTTT CASSIQQGHTDTQYF
- TRBJ1-2 16 - TRBV3-1/TRBV3-2 TGTGCCAGCAGCCAAGCCCTCTTTGGCAGCGGCTATGGCTACACCTTC CASSQALFGSGYGYTF
- TRBJ1-5 14 few TRBV7-2 TGTGCCAGCAGCTTAAGGGGGTCGGACCAGCCCCAGCATTTT CASSLRGSDQPQHF
- TRBJ2-1 16 few TRBV15 TGTGCCACCAGCAGAGAAGTCATCACCGACGACAATGAGCAGTTCTTC CATSREVITDDNEQFF